A selection of T cell receptor beta chains follows, all from one sample in a study of blood T cell repertoires in COVID-19. Sequencing used immunoSEQ multiplex PCR; TCRdb keeps in-frame clones, though not all of them. Among around 300,000 clones listed, approximately 86% were seen once. The sequenced sample consisted of PBMCs or T cells enriched from blood (not recorded which). These receptors originate from a woman under 30 who had recovered from COVID-19. Each CDR3 is given with its conserved first and last residue.

CDR3aa	v_gene	len
CASSDVRDSRYEQYF	TRBV2	15
CASSYSQGYTEAFF	TRBV6-5	14
CASIIIRDNNYGYTF	TRBV2	15
CASSFLATEAFF	TRBV7-9	12
CASSPGQGGPYEQYF	TRBV18	15
CASSRLAGGQYEQFF	TRBV2	15
CASSFERAANTGELFF	TRBV5-4	16
CASSSDLSGANVLTF	TRBV11-1	15
CASSPRTSGLYEQYF	TRBV7-6	15
CASSLDTINSNQPQHF	TRBV13	16
CASSLEAWGPQHF	TRBV27	13
CASSIRTGRNYGYTF	TRBV7-2	15
CASSPWGGGAVNEQFF	TRBV5-4	16
CASSQGQGAGEQYF	TRBV4-2	14
CASSLGWGGSSYNEQFF	TRBV7-3	17
CASSRDWDQPQHF	TRBV6-4	13
CASSSLAGASYNEQFF	TRBV19	16
CASRRWTGGRGEPQHF	TRBV5-6	16
CAWSPGTDVGTQYF	TRBV30	14
CASSQGLAGGGSTQYF	TRBV4-1	16
CASQDTGELFF	TRBV12-3/TRBV12-4	11
CASSMTVKDEQYF	TRBV19	13
CAWSDRGNYGYTF	TRBV30	13
CASSALTNTEAFF	TRBV7-3	13
CARSPGTEFYEQYF	TRBV27	14
CASSPSPGGYSNQPQHF	TRBV27	17
CASSQVSDTGELFF	TRBV4-2	14
CTSSQKREGSYEQYF	TRBV1	15
CASRTGGFTEAFF	TRBV12-3/TRBV12-4	13
CASSPVVQSRGYTF	TRBV7-2	14
CASSFRQGHEQYF	TRBV5-6	13
CASSYPGGTYEQYF	TRBV6-5	14
CASSLRTSGRHNEQFF	TRBV21-1	16